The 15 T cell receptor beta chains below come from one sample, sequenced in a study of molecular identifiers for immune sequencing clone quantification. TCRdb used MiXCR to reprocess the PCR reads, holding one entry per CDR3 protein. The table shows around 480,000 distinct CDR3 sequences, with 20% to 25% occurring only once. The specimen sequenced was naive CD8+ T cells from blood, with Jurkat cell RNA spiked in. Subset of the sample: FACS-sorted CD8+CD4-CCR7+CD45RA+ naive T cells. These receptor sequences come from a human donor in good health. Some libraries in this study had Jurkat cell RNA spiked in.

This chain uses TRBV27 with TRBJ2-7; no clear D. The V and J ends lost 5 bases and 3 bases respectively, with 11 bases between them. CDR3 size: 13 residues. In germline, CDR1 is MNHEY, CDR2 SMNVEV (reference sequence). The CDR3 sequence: CASSTTVGYEQYF. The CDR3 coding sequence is TGTGCCAGCAGTACGACGGTTGGCTACGAGCAGTACTTC.

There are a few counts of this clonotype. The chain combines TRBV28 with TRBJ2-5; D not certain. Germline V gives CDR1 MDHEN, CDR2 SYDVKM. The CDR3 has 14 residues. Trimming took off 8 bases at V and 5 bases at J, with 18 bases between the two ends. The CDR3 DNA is TGTGCCAGCCGCTCCGCGGTGGACCGGGAGACCCAGTACTTC. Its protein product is CASRSAVDRETQYF.

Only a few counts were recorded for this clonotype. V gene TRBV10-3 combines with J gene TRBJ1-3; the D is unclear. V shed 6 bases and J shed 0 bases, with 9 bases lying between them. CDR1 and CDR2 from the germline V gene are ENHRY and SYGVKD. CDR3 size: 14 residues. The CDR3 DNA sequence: TGTGCCATCAGCCCTGGGCCCTCTGGAAACACCATATATTTT. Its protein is CAISPGPSGNTIYF.

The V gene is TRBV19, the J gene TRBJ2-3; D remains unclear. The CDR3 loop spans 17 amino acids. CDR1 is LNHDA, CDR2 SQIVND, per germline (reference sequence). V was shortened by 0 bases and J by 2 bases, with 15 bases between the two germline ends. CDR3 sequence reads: CASSIDPPGAYTDTQYF. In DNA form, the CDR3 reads TGTGCCAGTAGTATAGACCCTCCTGGCGCCTACACAGATACGCAGTATTTT.

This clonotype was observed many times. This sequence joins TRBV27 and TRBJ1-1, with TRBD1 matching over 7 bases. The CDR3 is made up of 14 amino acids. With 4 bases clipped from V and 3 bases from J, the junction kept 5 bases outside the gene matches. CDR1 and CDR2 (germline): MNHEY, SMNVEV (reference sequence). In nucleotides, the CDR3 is TGTGCCAGCAGTTCGTTGACAGGGTACACTGAAGCTTTCTTT. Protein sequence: CASSSLTGYTEAFF.

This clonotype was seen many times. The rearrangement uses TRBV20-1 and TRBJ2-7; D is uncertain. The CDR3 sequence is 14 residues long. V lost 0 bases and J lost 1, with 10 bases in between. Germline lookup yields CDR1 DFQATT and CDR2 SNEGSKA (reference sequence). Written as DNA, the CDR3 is TGCAGTGCTAGAGATAAAGGAAGGTCCTACGAGCAGTACTTC. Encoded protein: CSARDKGRSYEQYF.

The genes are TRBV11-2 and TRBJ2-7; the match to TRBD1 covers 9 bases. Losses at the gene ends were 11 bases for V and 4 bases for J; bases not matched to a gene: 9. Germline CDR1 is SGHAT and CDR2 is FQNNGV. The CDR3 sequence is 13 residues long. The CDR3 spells CAGGGTGRYEQYF. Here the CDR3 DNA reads TGTGCCGGCGGCGGGACAGGGCGATACGAGCAGTACTTC.

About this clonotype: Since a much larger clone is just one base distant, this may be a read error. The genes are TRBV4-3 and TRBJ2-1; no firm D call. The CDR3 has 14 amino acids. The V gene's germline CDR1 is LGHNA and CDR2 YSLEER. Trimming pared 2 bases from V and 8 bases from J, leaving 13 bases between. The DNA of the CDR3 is TGCGCCAGCAGCCAACCCCGGGCCGCCTATGAGCAGTTCTTC. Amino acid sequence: CASSQPRAAYEQFF.

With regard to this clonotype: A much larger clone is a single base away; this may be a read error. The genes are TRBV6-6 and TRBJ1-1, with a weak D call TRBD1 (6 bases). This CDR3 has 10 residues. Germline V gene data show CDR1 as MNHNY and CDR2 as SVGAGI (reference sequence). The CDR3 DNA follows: TGTGCCGGCAGAGGGACAGAAGCTTTCTTT. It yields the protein CAGRGTEAFF.

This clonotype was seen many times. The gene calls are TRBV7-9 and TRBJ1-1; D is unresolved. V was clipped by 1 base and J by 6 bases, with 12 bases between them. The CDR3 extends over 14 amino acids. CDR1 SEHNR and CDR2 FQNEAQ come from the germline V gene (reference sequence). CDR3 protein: CASSLGTDAAEAFF. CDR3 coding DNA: TGTGCCAGCAGCTTAGGGACCGACGCCGCTGAAGCTTTCTTT.

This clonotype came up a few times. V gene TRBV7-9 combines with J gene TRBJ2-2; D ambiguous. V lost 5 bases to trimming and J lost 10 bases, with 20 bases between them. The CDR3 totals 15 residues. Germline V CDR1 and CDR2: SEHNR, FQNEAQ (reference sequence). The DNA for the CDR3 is TGTGCCAGCAGCAGAAAGTCCGGACCCCCGGAGGAGCTGTTTTTT. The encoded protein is CASSRKSGPPEELFF. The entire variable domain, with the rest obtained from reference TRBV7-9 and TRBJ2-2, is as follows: DTGVSQNPRHKITKRGQNVTFRCDPISEHNRLYWYRQTLGQGPEFLTYFQNEAQLEKSRLLSDRFSAERPKGSFSTLEIQRTEQGDSAMYLCASSRKSGPPEELFFGEGSRLTVL.

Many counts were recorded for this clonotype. The CDR3 loop reads CASSQDIPPPDTQYF. CDR3 DNA sequence: TGCGCCAGCAGCCAGGATATCCCCCCCCCAGATACGCAGTATTTT. The chain has TRBV4-3 and TRBJ2-3; no clear D. CDR1 and CDR2 from the germline V gene are LGHNA and YSLEER. The CDR3 runs to 15 residues. V dropped 3 bases and J dropped 4 bases, with 14 bases sitting between them.

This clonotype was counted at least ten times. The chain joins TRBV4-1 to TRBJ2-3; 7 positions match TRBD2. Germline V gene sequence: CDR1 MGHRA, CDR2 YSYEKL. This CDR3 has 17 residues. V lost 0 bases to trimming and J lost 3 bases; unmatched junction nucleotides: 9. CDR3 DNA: TGCGCCAGCAGCCAAGAGGTGGGGGGGGGAGGAACAGATACGCAGTATTTT. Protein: CASSQEVGGGGTDTQYF.

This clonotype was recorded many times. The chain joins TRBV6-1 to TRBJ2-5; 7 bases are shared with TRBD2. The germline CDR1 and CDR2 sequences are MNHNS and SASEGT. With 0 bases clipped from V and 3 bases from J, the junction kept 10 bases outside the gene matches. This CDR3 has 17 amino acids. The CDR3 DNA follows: TGTGCCAGCAGTGAAGCGCTCTTAACTAGCGAAAAAGAGACCCAGTACTTC. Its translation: CASSEALLTSEKETQYF.

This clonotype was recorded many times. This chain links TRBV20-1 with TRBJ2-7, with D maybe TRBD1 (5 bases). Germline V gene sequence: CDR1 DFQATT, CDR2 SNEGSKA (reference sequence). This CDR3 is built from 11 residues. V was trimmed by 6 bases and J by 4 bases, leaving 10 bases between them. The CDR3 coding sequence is TGCAGTGCCCATCAGGGATACGAGCAGTACTTC. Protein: CSAHQGYEQYF.